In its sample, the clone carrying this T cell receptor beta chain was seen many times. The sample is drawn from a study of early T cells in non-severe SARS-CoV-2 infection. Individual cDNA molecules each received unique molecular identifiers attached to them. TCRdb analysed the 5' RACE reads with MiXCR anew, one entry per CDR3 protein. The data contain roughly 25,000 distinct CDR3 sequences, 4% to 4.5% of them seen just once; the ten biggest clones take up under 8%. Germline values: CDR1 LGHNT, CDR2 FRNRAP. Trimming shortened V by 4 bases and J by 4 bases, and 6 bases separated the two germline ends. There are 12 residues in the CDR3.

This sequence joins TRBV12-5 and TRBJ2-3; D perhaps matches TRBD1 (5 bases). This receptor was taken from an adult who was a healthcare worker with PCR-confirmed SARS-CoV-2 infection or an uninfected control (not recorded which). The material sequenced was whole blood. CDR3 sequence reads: CASGWGADTQYF. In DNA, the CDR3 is TGTGCTAGTGGTTGGGGCGCAGATACGCAGTATTTT.